The 14 T cell receptor beta chains below all came from one sample that was sequenced in a study of T cells in tuberculosis. Time point denoted: new active TB diagnosis, blood taken before or within 7 days of starting treatment. Here immunoSEQ multiplex PCR was the method, and the copy in TCRdb shows in-frame clones only, minus some. The data show about 34,000 clones, with 80% to 95% seen just once and 10% to 12% held by the top ten. This specimen consisted of PBMCs, obtained at tuberculosis diagnosis. The receptors originated from an adult with tuberculosis.

V usage is TRBV6-1 and J usage is TRBJ2-1, with D possibly TRBD1 on 5 matching bases. The CDR3 consists of 13 residues. V was pared by 10 bases and J by 8 bases, with 18 bases between. CDR1 MNHNS and CDR2 SASEGT come from the germline V gene. The CDR3 region has the DNA TGTGCCACCTTCCAGGGTTCTTGGGATGAGCAGTTCTTC. It codes for CATFQGSWDEQFF.

This clone was recorded once. The V and J genes are TRBV28 and TRBJ1-2; 8 nucleotides agree with TRBD1. The trim removed 0 bases at V and 3 bases at J, leaving 3 bases unmatched. CDR1 is MDHEN and CDR2 is SYDVKM in the germline V gene. CDR3 length equals 15 residues. CDR3 loop: CASSLWTGADYGYTF. In DNA, the CDR3 is TGTGCCAGCAGTTTATGGACAGGGGCAGACTATGGCTACACCTTC.

This clone came up once. The chain uses TRBV7-9 and TRBJ2-7; 9 nucleotides match TRBD2. In germline, CDR1 is SEHNR, CDR2 FQNEAQ (reference sequence). V was pared by 4 bases and J by 4 bases, with 8 bases of the junction left unmatched. The CDR3 contains 15 residues. This CDR3 is CASSSRLRGGYEQYF. The CDR3, as DNA: TGTGCCAGCAGCTCCCGATTGCGGGGGGGATACGAGCAGTACTTC.

The rearrangement links TRBV29-1 to TRBJ1-4; 9 bases fit TRBD1. The V gene end was trimmed by 4 bases and the J gene end by 3 bases; junction bases not matched to a gene: 3. The CDR3 is 14 amino acids. CDR1 is SQVTM and CDR2 is ANQGSEA in the germline V gene. The CDR3 bases are TGCAGCGTTGGGGACAGGGCTCCTAATGAAAAACTGTTTTTT. It specifies CSVGDRAPNEKLFF.

The J gene is TRBJ2-7, the V gene TRBV6-1; 7 positions agree with TRBD2. The CDR3 runs to 16 residues. CDR1 and CDR2 from the germline V gene are MNHNS and SASEGT. The ends lost 0 bases at V and 6 bases at J; junction bases unmatched: 11. The CDR3 sequence: CASSEARTSAQGEQYF. The DNA for the CDR3 is TGTGCCAGCAGTGAAGCGCGTACTAGCGCCCAAGGCGAGCAGTACTTC.

J is TRBJ2-7 and V is TRBV7-8, with TRBD1 as a possible D gene (5 bases). The CDR3 contains 12 residues. Deletions cut 7 bases from V and 1 base from J, with 8 bases between. CDR1 is SGHVS and CDR2 is FQNEAQ in the germline V gene. DNA of the CDR3: TGTGCCAGCAACGGACAATCCTACGAGCAGTACTTC. Its protein is CASNGQSYEQYF. The variable domain in full, with the rest retrieved from reference TRBV7-8 and TRBJ2-7, is GAGVSQSPRYKVAKRGQDVALRCDPISGHVSLFWYQQALGQGPEFLTYFQNEAQLDKSGLPSDRFFAERPEGSVSTLKIQRTQQEDSAVYLCASNGQSYEQYFGPGTRLTVT.

This clone is a singleton in its sample. The V gene is TRBV10-3, the J gene TRBJ2-4, with TRBD2 matching over 7 bases. V trimming: 8 bases; J trimming: 2 bases; junction bases outside the gene matches: 15. CDR1 and CDR2 (germline): ENHRY, SYGVKD. The CDR3 loop spans 17 amino acids. DNA of the CDR3: TGTGCCATCTCGCAAGCGTTGGGGGAGGGCTCCAAAAACATTCAGTACTTC. This codes for CAISQALGEGSKNIQYF.

V gene TRBV2 combines with J gene TRBJ2-5; TRBD1 matches at 7 bases. CDR3 length: 14 residues. V lost 3 bases to trimming and J lost 5 bases; unmatched junction nucleotides: 6. Per germline, CDR1 SNHLY and CDR2 FYNNEI. The CDR3 reads CASSDGDRRETQYF. The CDR3 DNA sequence: TGTGCCAGCAGTGACGGGGACAGAAGGGAGACCCAGTACTTC.

The chain combines TRBV5-1 with TRBJ2-1; TRBD2 aligns across 14 bases. The CDR3 extends over 19 amino acids. Trimming took 3 bases from V and 5 from J; bases not matched to a gene: 13. Germline V lookup: CDR1 SGHRS, CDR2 YFSETQ. CDR3 sequence: CASSYPGTSGRTADNEQFF. DNA of the CDR3: TGCGCCAGCAGCTACCCCGGGACTAGCGGGAGAACTGCTGACAATGAGCAGTTCTTC.

This sequence joins TRBV29-1 and TRBJ2-1; TRBD2 agrees at 13 bases. This CDR3 comprises 18 residues. CDR1 and CDR2 from the germline V gene are SQVTM and ANQGSEA. The trim removed 6 bases at V and 0 bases at J, leaving 11 bases unmatched. The DNA for the CDR3 is TGCAGCGTGGGTCGACTAGCGGGAGGCCCGAGCTCCTACAATGAGCAGTTCTTC. Its protein is CSVGRLAGGPSSYNEQFF.

The chain uses TRBV6-5 and TRBJ2-7; 9 nucleotides align to TRBD2. Germline V gene data show CDR1 as MNHEY and CDR2 as SVGAGI. The ends lost 6 bases at V and 12 bases at J; junction bases unmatched: 12. The CDR3 extends over 13 amino acids. The CDR3 region has the DNA TGTGCCAGCAGAGCCGGGACTAGCAGTAGCCTGTACTTC. Translated, it gives CASRAGTSSSLYF.

The chain joins TRBV28 to TRBJ2-5, with 8 bases that match TRBD2. J gave up 4 bases and V 5 bases, and 12 bases lay outside the gene matches. The CDR3 extends over 16 amino acids. The germline CDR1 and CDR2 sequences are MDHEN and SYDVKM. The CDR3 coding sequence is TGTGCCAGCAGTAAAAGATCGGGAGGGCCCGGAGAGACCCAGTACTTC. Protein: CASSKRSGGPGETQYF. Full variable domain (outside the CDR3, taken from reference TRBV28 and TRBJ2-5): DVKVTQSSRYLVKRTGEKVFLECVQDMDHENMFWYRQDPGLGLRLIYFSYDVKMKEKGDIPEGYSVSREKKERFSLILESASTNQTSMYLCASSKRSGGPGETQYFGPGTRLLVL.

The rearrangement uses TRBV7-9 and TRBJ2-3; TRBD2 matches 9 bases. CDR3 length: 18 residues. Germline V lookup: CDR1 SEHNR, CDR2 FQNEAQ (reference sequence). With 5 bases clipped from V and 0 bases from J, the junction kept 12 bases outside the gene matches. The CDR3 region has the DNA TGTGCCAGCAGCCGGGTACTGGGCGGGAGGGCGAGCACAGATACGCAGTATTTT. Its protein is CASSRVLGGRASTDTQYF.

The rearrangement uses TRBV4-1 and TRBJ2-2; D might be TRBD1 (5 bases). The CDR3 length is 16 residues. From germline, CDR1 is MGHRA and CDR2 YSYEKL. Trimming shortened V by 1 base and J by 1 base, and 10 bases separated the two germline ends. The CDR3 spells CASSQGMGRNTGELFF. DNA for the CDR3: TGCGCCAGCAGCCAAGGAATGGGGCGGAACACCGGGGAGCTGTTTTTT.